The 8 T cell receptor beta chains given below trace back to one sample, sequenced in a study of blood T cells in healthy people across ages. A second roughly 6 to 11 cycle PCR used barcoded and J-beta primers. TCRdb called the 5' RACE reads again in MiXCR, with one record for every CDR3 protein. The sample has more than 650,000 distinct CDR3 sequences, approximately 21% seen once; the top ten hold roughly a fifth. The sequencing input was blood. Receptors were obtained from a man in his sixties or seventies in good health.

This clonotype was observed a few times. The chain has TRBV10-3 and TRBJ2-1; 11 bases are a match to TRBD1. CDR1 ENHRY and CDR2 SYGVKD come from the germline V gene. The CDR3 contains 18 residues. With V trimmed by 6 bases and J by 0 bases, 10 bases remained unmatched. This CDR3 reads CAIRPGQGAVSSYNEQFF. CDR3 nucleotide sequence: TGTGCCATCAGGCCCGGACAGGGGGCCGTAAGCTCCTACAATGAGCAGTTCTTC.

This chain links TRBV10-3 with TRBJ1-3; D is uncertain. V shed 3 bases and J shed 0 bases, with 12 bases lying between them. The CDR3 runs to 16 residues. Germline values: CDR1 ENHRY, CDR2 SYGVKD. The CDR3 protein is CAISDLHTSSGNTIYF. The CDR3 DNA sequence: TGTGCCATCAGTGATCTGCATACCTCCTCTGGAAACACCATATATTTT.

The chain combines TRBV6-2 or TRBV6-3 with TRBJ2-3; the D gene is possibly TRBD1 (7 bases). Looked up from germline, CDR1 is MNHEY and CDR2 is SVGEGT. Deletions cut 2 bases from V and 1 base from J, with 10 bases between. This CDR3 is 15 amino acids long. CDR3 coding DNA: TGTGCCAGCAGTTACGGCGGGACAGGCACAGATACGCAGTATTTT. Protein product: CASSYGGTGTDTQYF.

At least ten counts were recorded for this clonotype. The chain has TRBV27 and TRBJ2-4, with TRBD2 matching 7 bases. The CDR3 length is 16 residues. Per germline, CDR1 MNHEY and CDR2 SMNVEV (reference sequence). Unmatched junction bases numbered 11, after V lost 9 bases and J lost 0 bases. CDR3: CAREPWGGLAKNIQYF. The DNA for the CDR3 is TGTGCCAGGGAACCCTGGGGGGGATTAGCCAAAAACATTCAGTACTTC.

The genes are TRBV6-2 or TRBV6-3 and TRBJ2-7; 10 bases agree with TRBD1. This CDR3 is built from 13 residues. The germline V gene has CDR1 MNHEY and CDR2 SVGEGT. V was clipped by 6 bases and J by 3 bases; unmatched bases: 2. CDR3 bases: TGTGCCAGCAGATGGACAGGGGGCTACGAGCAGTACGTC. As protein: CASRWTGGYEQYV.

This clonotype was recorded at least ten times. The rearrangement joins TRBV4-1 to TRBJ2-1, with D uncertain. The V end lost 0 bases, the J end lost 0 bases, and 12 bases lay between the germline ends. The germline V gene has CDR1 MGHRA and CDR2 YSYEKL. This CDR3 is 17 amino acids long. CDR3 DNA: TGCGCCAGCAGCCAAGATGGGTGGGCGAGCTCCTACAATGAGCAGTTCTTC. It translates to CASSQDGWASSYNEQFF.

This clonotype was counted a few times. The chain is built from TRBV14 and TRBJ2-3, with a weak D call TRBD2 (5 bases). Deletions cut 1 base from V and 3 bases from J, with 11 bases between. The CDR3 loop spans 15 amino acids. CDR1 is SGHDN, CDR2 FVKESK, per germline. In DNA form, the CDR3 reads TGTGCCAGCAGCCAAGTTGGGTCGGGGACAGATACGCAGTATTTT. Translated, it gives CASSQVGSGTDTQYF.

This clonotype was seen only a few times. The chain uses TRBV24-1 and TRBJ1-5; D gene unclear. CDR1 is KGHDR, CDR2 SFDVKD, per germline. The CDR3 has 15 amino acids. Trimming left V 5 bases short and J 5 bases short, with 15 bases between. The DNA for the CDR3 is TGTGCCACCAGTGCCTATGGACCGGGCCATCAGCCCCAGCATTTT. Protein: CATSAYGPGHQPQHF.